Below are 9 T cell receptor beta chains sequenced from a single sample in a study of T cell responses to AZD1222 COVID-19 vaccine. The table came from immunoSEQ multiplex PCR; TCRdb's copy has only in-frame clones and leaves some out. The table lists about 130,000 clones, 90% of them singletons. This specimen was peripheral blood, taken on day 0 of AZD1222 vaccination. The source is an adult in good health.

The V gene is TRBV6-5, the J gene TRBJ1-1, with D unclear. The CDR3 loop spans 12 amino acids. The germline V gene has CDR1 MNHEY and CDR2 SVGAGI. Trimming took 0 bases from V and 7 from J, leaving 6 bases between them. The CDR3 nucleotides read TGTGCCAGCAGTTACTCGTTCGGTGAAGCTTTCTTT. Its translation: CASSYSFGEAFF.

This chain connects TRBV27 to TRBJ1-5; 10 positions agree with TRBD1. The length of the CDR3 is 16 residues. V was pared by 2 bases and J by 2 bases, with 3 bases of the junction left unmatched. Germline V gives CDR1 MNHEY, CDR2 SMNVEV (reference sequence). CDR3 DNA: TGTGCCAGCAGTTTAACCGGGACAGGGGGCAATCAGCCCCAGCATTTT. Protein: CASSLTGTGGNQPQHF.

This chain links TRBV13 with TRBJ1-1; possibly TRBD1 for D (5 bases). The germline V and J ends were trimmed by 5 bases and 5 bases, with 12 bases remaining between them. The CDR3 length is 13 residues. The germline V gene has CDR1 PRHDT and CDR2 FYEKMQ (reference sequence). The chain's CDR3 is CASSEQGGTEAFF. CDR3 sequence (DNA): TGTGCCAGCAGCGAGCAGGGTGGTACTGAAGCTTTCTTT.

This chain connects TRBV19 to TRBJ1-2; the D is unclear. CDR1 LNHDA and CDR2 SQIVND come from the germline V gene (reference sequence). The CDR3 consists of 13 residues. V was clipped by 6 bases and J by 1 base, with 9 bases between them. The CDR3 protein is CASRATDNYGYTF. CDR3 bases: TGTGCCAGTAGGGCAACTGATAACTATGGCTACACCTTC.

The chain carries TRBV9 and TRBJ1-2, with D tentatively TRBD1 (6 bases). CDR1 and CDR2 from the germline V gene are SGDLS and YYNGEE. This CDR3 has 15 amino acids. V gave up 4 bases and J gave up 7 bases, with 20 bases separating them. CDR3 in amino acids: CASSPHQTGRVGYTF. CDR3 bases: TGTGCCAGCAGCCCTCACCAAACAGGGCGGGTTGGCTACACCTTC.

The chain combines TRBV28 with TRBJ2-3; 10 positions agree with TRBD2. V lost 5 bases to trimming and J lost 5 bases; unmatched junction nucleotides: 7. The CDR3 length is 15 residues. Germline values: CDR1 MDHEN, CDR2 SYDVKM. This CDR3 reads CASSTQRGGRDTQYF. CDR3 nucleotides: TGTGCCAGCAGTACCCAGCGGGGGGGCCGAGATACGCAGTATTTT.

V usage is TRBV19 and J usage is TRBJ1-2; TRBD1 aligns across 12 bases. Losses at the gene ends were 7 bases for V and 3 bases for J; bases not matched to a gene: 12. In germline, CDR1 is LNHDA, CDR2 SQIVND (reference sequence). This CDR3 has 17 residues. The DNA of the CDR3 is TGTGCCAGTACCCCTGGGGGGACAGGGGGCGCTTACTATGGCTACACCTTC. It is translated as CASTPGGTGGAYYGYTF.

V and J are TRBV5-1 and TRBJ2-2; weak D call: TRBD1 (5 bases). The CDR3 has 15 residues. V was trimmed by 2 bases and J by 6 bases, leaving 14 bases between them. Germline CDR1 and CDR2: SGHRS and YFSETQ. This chain's CDR3 is CASSFGQGIAGELFF. The CDR3 DNA follows: TGCGCCAGCAGCTTCGGGCAGGGTATAGCCGGGGAGCTGTTTTTT. Together with reference TRBV5-1 and TRBJ2-2, the CDR3 gives the full variable domain: KAGVTQTPRYLIKTRGQQVTLSCSPISGHRSVSWYQQTPGQGLQFLFEYFSETQRNKGNFPGRFSGRQFSNSRSEMNVSTLELGDSALYLCASSFGQGIAGELFFGEGSRLTVL.

V and J are TRBV18 and TRBJ2-1; TRBD2 matches at 10 bases. Germline values: CDR1 KGHSH, CDR2 LQKENI. CDR3 length: 15 residues. The V segment lost 0 bases and the J segment 9 bases; nucleotides outside the gene matches: 5. The CDR3: CASSPPSGGAGEQFF. CDR3 in DNA: TGTGCCAGCTCACCACCCAGCGGGGGGGCAGGTGAGCAGTTCTTC. The complete variable domain, with remaining parts taken from reference TRBV18 and TRBJ2-1, reads NAGVMQNPRHLVRRRGQEARLRCSPMKGHSHVYWYRQLPEEGLKFMVYLQKENIIDESGMPKERFSAEFPKEGPSILRIQQVVRGDSAAYFCASSPPSGGAGEQFFGPGTRLTVL.